A selection of T cell receptor beta chains follows, all from one sample in a study of blood T cell repertoires in COVID-19. Sequencing was performed with immunoSEQ multiplex PCR; in TCRdb, only in-frame clones are kept and a portion is missing. The data show under 300,000 clones, with 86% seen just once and 6.2% held by the top ten. The sequenced material came from peripheral blood. Source of these receptors: a man between 60 and 75 years old with acute or convalescent COVID-19. Both conserved end residues are trimmed from each CDR3.

v_call: TRBV6-6; j_call: TRBJ2-5; cdr3_aa: ASSYSLGGETQY
v_call: TRBV4-3; j_call: TRBJ2-2; cdr3_aa: ASSQVFGGGELF
v_call: TRBV15; j_call: TRBJ2-7; cdr3_aa: ATSTPSGPRQY
v_call: TRBV3-1/TRBV3-2; j_call: TRBJ2-7; cdr3_aa: ASSQGPSTYEQY
v_call: TRBV5-6; j_call: TRBJ2-4; cdr3_aa: ASSWGLAGVWNIQY
v_call: TRBV6-5; j_call: TRBJ2-7; cdr3_aa: ASRVPGQAYEQY
v_call: TRBV5-5; j_call: TRBJ2-7; cdr3_aa: ASSLTADEQY
v_call: TRBV5-5; j_call: TRBJ2-2; cdr3_aa: ASSSTGAHTGELF
v_call: TRBV19; j_call: TRBJ2-5; cdr3_aa: ASSMLGQALQETQY
v_call: TRBV9; j_call: TRBJ1-3; cdr3_aa: ASSAVGQGVGNTIY
v_call: TRBV30; j_call: TRBJ2-3; cdr3_aa: AWGYSRVYTDTQY
v_call: TRBV18; j_call: TRBJ1-2; cdr3_aa: ASSLGPTGYGYGYT
v_call: TRBV29-1; j_call: TRBJ2-7; cdr3_aa: SAILARTYEQY
v_call: TRBV5-1; j_call: TRBJ1-3; cdr3_aa: ASSPRQDGNTIY
v_call: TRBV9; j_call: TRBJ2-1; cdr3_aa: ASSVVSGPYNEQF
v_call: TRBV7-2; j_call: TRBJ2-1; cdr3_aa: ASSLTGLARYNEQF